The 14 T cell receptor beta chains below come from one sample, sequenced in a study of vaccination effects on CD4 cells after COVID-19. Their target antigens are unknown. Pools of viral peptides were used by the ViraFEST assay to expand antigen-specific CD4+ T cells ahead of sequencing. On day 10 of culture, CD4+ T cells were separated out. The study found no prior SARS-CoV-2 infection in the vaccine recipients, who tested negative for nucleocapsid antibodies. Generated by immunoSEQ multiplex PCR, the TCRdb table keeps only in-frame clones and is missing some. This table has 71,000 or so clones, around three quarters appearing once. This specimen was CD4+ T cells from PBMCs cultured with HCoV-OC43 spike peptides, taken before COVID-19 vaccination. Documented subset: HCoV-OC43 spike overlapping peptide pool stimulation. Receptors were obtained from a human donor who received a COVID-19 vaccine.

A few counts support this clone. The chain's CDR3 is CASGGGPNTGELFF. The CDR3 DNA is TGCGCCAGCGGGGGCGGCCCTAACACCGGGGAGCTGTTTTTT. The J gene is TRBJ2-2, the V gene TRBV5-1, with TRBD1 as a possible D gene (6 bases). The CDR3 is 14 residues long. V was pared by 7 bases and J by 2 bases, with 12 bases between. Germline CDR1 and CDR2: SGHRS and YFSETQ.

This chain uses TRBV18 with TRBJ2-5; 7 nucleotides match TRBD1. This CDR3 spans 13 amino acids. V shed 6 bases, J shed 3 bases, and the junction held 4 bases outside the gene matches. Germline V lookup: CDR1 KGHSH, CDR2 LQKENI. The CDR3 is CASSQGVEETQYF. The CDR3 nucleotides are TGTGCCAGCTCCCAGGGGGTCGAAGAGACCCAGTACTTC. Combining the CDR3 with reference TRBV18 and TRBJ2-5 gives the whole variable domain NAGVMQNPRHLVRRRGQEARLRCSPMKGHSHVYWYRQLPEEGLKFMVYLQKENIIDESGMPKERFSAEFPKEGPSILRIQQVVRGDSAAYFCASSQGVEETQYFGPGTRLLVL.

This rearrangement joins TRBV2 to TRBJ2-3, with TRBD2 matching 10 bases. The CDR3 runs to 17 residues. Germline V CDR1 and CDR2: SNHLY, FYNNEI. V lost 7 bases and J lost 2; bases outside the gene matches: 12. The CDR3 DNA reads as TGTGCCAGCACCCTAAGTGGTAGCGGGGGGTCCACAGATACGCAGTATTTT. Translation gives CASTLSGSGGSTDTQYF.

The CDR3: CASSLVGVDGKLFF. DNA of the CDR3: TGTGCCAGCAGCTTAGTTGGTGTCGACGGGAAACTGTTTTTT. V and J are TRBV11-3 and TRBJ1-4, with D hard to call. CDR3 length: 14 amino acids. With 1 base removed from V and 11 bases from J, the gap between germline ends came to 14 bases. Per the germline V gene, CDR1 is SGHNT and CDR2 is YENEEA.

This clone has only a few counts. The J gene is TRBJ1-4, the V gene TRBV11-2, with TRBD1 identical over 7 bases. Germline CDR1 SGHAT, CDR2 FQNNGV. CDR3 size: 18 residues. With 8 bases clipped from V and 2 bases from J, the junction kept 17 bases outside the gene matches. The CDR3 nucleotides are TGTGCCAGCGGAAGGGGACAGTCCCTATGGAAGACTAATGAAAAACTGTTTTTT. As protein: CASGRGQSLWKTNEKLFF.

This sequence joins TRBV7-3 and TRBJ2-1; TRBD1 is a possible D gene (5 bases). Germline V CDR1 and CDR2: SGHTA, FQGTGA. The CDR3 covers 14 residues. Trimming pared 5 bases from V and 0 bases from J, leaving 8 bases between. The CDR3 nucleotides read TGTGCCAGCAGCCCGGACAACTCCTACAATGAGCAGTTCTTC. As protein: CASSPDNSYNEQFF.

The CDR3 region has the DNA TGCGCCAGCAGCCATCTAGCGGGGGGGACCACAGATACGCAGTATTTT. Protein product: CASSHLAGGTTDTQYF. V usage is TRBV5-1 and J usage is TRBJ2-3; 12 bases are a match to TRBD2. Germline V gene sequence: CDR1 SGHRS, CDR2 YFSETQ. The V segment lost 4 bases and the J segment 2 bases; nucleotides outside the gene matches: 5. This CDR3 comprises 16 residues. Full variable domain (outside the CDR3, taken from reference TRBV5-1 and TRBJ2-3): KAGVTQTPRYLIKTRGQQVTLSCSPISGHRSVSWYQQTPGQGLQFLFEYFSETQRNKGNFPGRFSGRQFSNSRSEMNVSTLELGDSALYLCASSHLAGGTTDTQYFGPGTRLTVL.

V gene TRBV5-5 combines with J gene TRBJ2-3; either TRBD1 or TRBD2 may fit D (6 bases each). Germline V lookup: CDR1 SGHKS, CDR2 YYEKEE (reference sequence). This CDR3 contains 16 residues. Trimming removed 3 bases at V and 0 bases at J, with 14 bases between. The CDR3 DNA reads as TGTGCCAGCAGCTCCACATGGGGGGCGAGCACAGATACGCAGTATTTT. It is translated as CASSSTWGASTDTQYF.

The chain links TRBV28 to TRBJ1-3, with a weak D call TRBD1 (6 bases). V was cut by 6 bases and J by 4 bases, with 13 bases left in between. The V gene's germline CDR1 is MDHEN and CDR2 SYDVKM. This CDR3 region has 14 residues. CDR3 region: CASSRGREGNTIYF. In DNA, the CDR3 is TGTGCCAGCAGCAGGGGTAGGGAGGGAAACACCATATATTTT.

The chain employs TRBV28 and TRBJ2-7; D perhaps matches TRBD2 (5 bases). The CDR3 extends over 15 amino acids. Trimming took off 6 bases at V and 1 base at J, with 16 bases between the two ends. Germline values: CDR1 MDHEN, CDR2 SYDVKM. CDR3 bases: TGTGCCAGCAGCCGAACACGAACGGGATCCTACGAGCAGTACGTC. Its protein product is CASSRTRTGSYEQYV.

This rearrangement joins TRBV2 to TRBJ1-5; TRBD1 aligns across 8 bases. CDR3 length: 15 amino acids. V was clipped by 7 bases and J by 6 bases; unmatched bases: 11. Germline-derived CDR1 and CDR2 are SNHLY and FYNNEI. The DNA of the CDR3 is TGTGCCAGCACCCCCGGGACAGGAGGGTCTCAGCCCCAGCATTTT. Translated: CASTPGTGGSQPQHF.

This clone has only one observation. This rearrangement joins TRBV6-5 to TRBJ2-7; D unresolved. CDR1 is MNHEY, CDR2 SVGAGI, per germline. The ends were cut back, 11 bases at V and 4 bases at J, with 12 bases in the middle. The CDR3 totals 11 residues. The DNA for the CDR3 is TGTGCCGTTACCGACGGGTACGAGCAGTACGTC. Translation gives CAVTDGYEQYV.

This chain joins TRBV5-6 and TRBJ2-2, with D perhaps being TRBD1 or TRBD2 (5 bases each). The CDR3 runs to 14 residues. Germline loops: CDR1 SGHDT, CDR2 YYEEEE. V lost 4 bases and J 6 bases, leaving 13 bases between the germline ends. This chain's CDR3 is CASSPGTAAGELFF. The CDR3 DNA follows: TGTGCCAGCAGCCCCGGGACGGCAGCCGGGGAGCTGTTTTTT.

This clone was seen a few times. This chain connects TRBV24-1 to TRBJ2-3; D gene unclear. Between the trimmed V and J ends, which lost 5 bases and 5 bases, there was a span of 4 bases. The CDR3 is made up of 11 amino acids. The V gene's germline CDR1 is KGHDR and CDR2 SFDVKD. The CDR3 DNA reads as TGTGCCACCAGTGCGTTAGATACGCAGTATTTT. Translated, it gives CATSALDTQYF.